This entry is about one T cell receptor beta chain. Antigen: not known. Amplification used 60 Vbeta primers and 13 Jbeta primers. Original processing notes: An analysis performed later counted around 86 million unique TCR beta chains (roughly 11 million of them shared). This table comes from immunoSEQ multiplex PCR, and its TCRdb copy is limited to in-frame clones, with some not included. Clonal size and the V and J genes are those of that table, whereas D and trimming came from the DNA. The sample includes 150,000 to 200,000 clones, approximately 72% of them seen just once. This sample stems from a study of cytomegalovirus exposure and HLA in healthy donors. Overall study results and limits: Associated with HLA alleles at 0.05 false discovery rate in a later analysis were over 15,000 TCR beta sequences.

Whereas donors were nominally healthy upon sampling, unrecorded immune exposures were probable. CDR3 size: 13 residues. Trimming cost V 4 bases and J 5 bases, with 12 bases left between them. Germline CDR1 and CDR2: SGHRS and YFSETQ. The rearrangement joins TRBV5-1 to TRBJ2-5; D is ambiguous. The source material was PBMCs. The receptor's source is a human donor in good health. For the CDR3, the DNA is TGCGCCAGCAGCCTCCCTAGAGCGGAGACCCAGTACTTC. As protein: CASSLPRAETQYF.